This TCR beta chain was sequenced in a study of T cells expressing NK-cell markers (dated by TCRdb to the early 2020s). With regard to the full study: Seven or eight donors provided sorted CD3+CD56+NKG2C+, CD3+CD56+NKG2C- and CD3+CD56-NKG2C+ T-cell subsets, whose TCR beta-chain repertoires were profiled. The eight sequenced donors were randomly selected healthy volunteers, three men and five women. Seven of the eight sequenced donors were HCMV-seropositive and one was HCMV-seronegative. The libraries were sequenced on Illumina HiSeq 2000/2500, MiSeq or NextSeq, producing 2 x 150 bp reads. What the authors observed across the whole study: Whether the expanded NKG2C-expressing T cell clones were specific for HCMV antigens remained unclear. In more than 5 donors, the dominant CD3+CD56+NKG2C+ clonotypes ranked among the top 10 CD8+ clonotypes, making up about 1.0-7.5% of CD8+ T cells. Those dominant clonotypes were again the most abundant among CD3+CD56-NKG2C+ cells in a few donors, at about 28.3-60.1%.

Sequenced using an Illumina HiSeq 2000. TCR beta cDNA libraries were made by 5'RACE template switching that added a universal primer site and unique molecular identifiers. Synthesis of cDNA was primed from the TCR beta constant segment and was followed by two consecutive PCR amplification steps. As for the authors' bioinformatics: MIGEC was used to demultiplex reads and group reads by UMI, and MiTCR was used to assemble and quantify clonotypes. Only TCR cDNA sequences supported by at least two reads were kept to exclude erroneous sequences. The tcR package was used for downstream repertoire analysis, and clonotypes were matched across fractions by CDR3 nucleotide sequence plus V segment. VDJmatch was used to annotate antigen specificity against VDJdb, with one amino acid substitution in CDR3 allowed. One entry per CDR3 protein sequence results from the TCRdb reprocessing of the reads, with DNA left out. The V and J calls here are based on TCRdb, not the publication. The sample's own table lists roughly 280,000 distinct CDR3 sequences. Together, the top ten hold roughly 0.4% of the sample.

The CDR3 measures 18 amino acids from cysteine to phenylalanine. The record lacks a DNA sequence. From a lookup of the germline V gene (reference sequence), CDR1 and CDR2 are DFQATT and SNEGSKA. HCMV-specific IgG was detected in serum with a commercial ELISA kit to determine HCMV serostatus. Peripheral blood mononuclear cells were isolated from blood by Ficoll density gradient centrifugation. For this clonotype: What this receptor recognizes is not known.

The chain is assembled from TRBV20-1 and TRBJ2-1; TCRdb returns TRBD1, unconfirmable since there is no DNA. The sequence came from a young man in good health. Donor details come from another sample of the same person, matched by shared clones. Material: blood T cells: a sorted CD56 or NKG2C T cell subset, CD4+ or CD8+ T cells, or bulk PBMC T cells (not recorded which). CDR3 protein: CSARPPFGLAGVYNEQFF.